One sample yielded the 20 T cell receptor beta chains listed below, sequenced in a study of a mutant IDH1 vaccine in newly diagnosed glioma. Their antigen targets remain unknown. Time point specified: week 5, during vaccination. Each vaccine dose was 300 ug of mutant IDH1 20-mer peptide, with topical imiquimod. Only in-frame clones appear in the TCRdb table, and some are missing; sequencing was by immunoSEQ multiplex PCR. The sample lists some 33,000 clones, 56% occurring once. The sample here was PBMCs, taken from a glioma patient whose treatment included an IDH1 peptide vaccine. The receptors stem from a woman aged 18-30 years with glioma.

This clone was seen a handful of times. This chain joins TRBV27 and TRBJ1-5; tentatively, D is TRBD1 (5 bases). The V and J ends lost 4 bases and 0 bases respectively, with 10 bases between them. Germline V gene lookup returns CDR1 MNHEY and CDR2 SMNVEV (reference sequence). The CDR3 is made up of 15 amino acids. In nucleotides, the CDR3 is TGTGCCAGCAGTTCCGGGACTCTTAGCAATCAGCCCCAGCATTTT. Protein sequence: CASSSGTLSNQPQHF.

This clone was observed a handful of times. The V call is TRBV9, the J call TRBJ1-1; no clear D. Germline loops: CDR1 SGDLS, CDR2 YYNGEE. The V end was cut by 0 bases, the J end by 5 bases, with 8 bases between. The CDR3 extends over 13 amino acids. In nucleotides, the CDR3 is TGTGCCAGCAGCGTAGATTTTGGGACTGAAGCTTTCTTT. Translation gives CASSVDFGTEAFF.

The chain recombines TRBV4-2 with TRBJ2-7; 7 bases fit TRBD1. CDR1 is LGHNA, CDR2 YNFKEQ, per germline. After removal of 4 bases from V and 2 bases from J, the junction contained 5 bases not matched to a gene. This CDR3 is 14 amino acids long. The CDR3 coding sequence is TGTGCCAGCAGCCTAGCGACAGGGACCTACGAGCAGTACTTC. Translation gives CASSLATGTYEQYF.

V is TRBV5-1 and J is TRBJ2-4, with TRBD1 as a possible D gene (5 bases). CDR1 is SGHRS, CDR2 YFSETQ, per germline. V was trimmed by 4 bases and J by 7 bases, leaving 12 bases between them. This CDR3 has 13 residues. CDR3 nucleotide sequence: TGCGCCAGCAGCCTAGGACAAGGGAACATTCAGTACTTC. It is translated as CASSLGQGNIQYF.

The chain recombines TRBV7-9 with TRBJ2-1; 7 bases are a match to TRBD2. V was clipped by 5 bases and J by 6 bases; unmatched bases: 16. Germline CDR1 is SEHNR and CDR2 is FQNEAQ (reference sequence). This CDR3 is 17 amino acids long. In DNA, the CDR3 is TGTGCCAGCAGCCCGACACTTGGACTAGGGCAGGTCAATGAGCAGTTCTTC. Residues: CASSPTLGLGQVNEQFF.

V usage is TRBV9 and J usage is TRBJ2-7; D could derive from TRBD1 or TRBD2 (5 bases each). Germline assignment: CDR1 SGDLS and CDR2 YYNGEE. This CDR3 is built from 16 residues. Trimming left V 4 bases short and J 2 bases short, with 19 bases between. This CDR3 reads CASSPTGTTYAYEQYF. The CDR3 bases are TGTGCCAGCAGCCCCACCGGGACCACCTACGCCTACGAGCAGTACTTC.

CDR3 nucleotide sequence: TGTGCCAGCAGTTCCTCAAGGCCCCGATACAATGAGCAGTTCTTC. It is translated as CASSSSRPRYNEQFF. This chain connects TRBV27 to TRBJ2-1; D is ambiguous. Germline V lookup: CDR1 MNHEY, CDR2 SMNVEV (reference sequence). The germline V and J ends were trimmed by 4 bases and 4 bases, with 14 bases remaining between them. This CDR3 comprises 15 residues.

The chain joins TRBV5-8 to TRBJ2-3; 7 bases are a match to TRBD1. V shed 4 bases and J 2 bases; nucleotides not matched to a gene: 16. Germline V lookup: CDR1 SGHTS, CDR2 YDEGEE. CDR3 length: 18 amino acids. CDR3 nucleotide sequence: TGTGCCAGCAGCCTGAGGTACACCCGACAGGGTCCCACAGATACGCAGTATTTT. This gives the protein CASSLRYTRQGPTDTQYF.

This clone was observed once. V usage is TRBV27 and J usage is TRBJ2-1; maybe TRBD2 (5 bases). Between the trimmed V and J ends, which lost 2 bases and 2 bases, there was a span of 13 bases. The CDR3 contains 16 residues. CDR1 is MNHEY, CDR2 SMNVEV, per germline (reference sequence). The CDR3 region has the DNA TGTGCCAGCAGTTTACATCCAAGCGGTACCTACAATGAGCAGTTCTTC. It is translated as CASSLHPSGTYNEQFF.

This clone was seen once. The chain recombines TRBV11-2 with TRBJ2-2, with a possible D match to TRBD2 (5 bases). The CDR3 contains 15 residues. Germline CDR1 reads SGHAT; CDR2 reads FQNNGV. Trimming cost V 2 bases and J 2 bases, with 9 bases left between them. This CDR3 reads CASSLIRTNTGELFF. CDR3 nucleotide sequence: TGTGCCAGCAGCTTAATCCGGACTAACACCGGGGAGCTGTTTTTT.

This clone occurred a few times. The chain carries TRBV19 and TRBJ2-7; possibly TRBD2 for D (5 bases). The CDR3 is 14 residues long. V lost 4 bases to trimming and J lost 2 bases, with 12 bases between them. Germline-derived CDR1 and CDR2 are LNHDA and SQIVND (reference sequence). CDR3 residues: CASSTRGVTYEQYF. The CDR3 DNA sequence: TGTGCCAGTAGTACTCGGGGAGTTACCTACGAGCAGTACTTC.

Concerning this clone: The germline gene is not matched at one end of the junction; a read error may be the cause. This sequence joins TRBV28 and TRBJ1-4; maybe TRBD1 (5 bases). In germline, CDR1 is MDHEN, CDR2 SYDVKM. This CDR3 is built from 15 residues. CDR3 nucleotide sequence: TGCGCGACCCGGGGGGGACGGGCAACTAATGAAAAACTGTTTTTT. It codes for CATRGGRATNEKLFF.

V and J are TRBV7-3 and TRBJ2-3, with D hard to call. V was cut by 3 bases and J by 0 bases, with 7 bases left in between. The CDR3 sequence is 14 residues long. Germline assignment: CDR1 SGHTA and CDR2 FQGTGA. The CDR3 region is CASSLRTSTDTQYF. The CDR3 DNA sequence: TGTGCCAGCAGCTTGAGGACCAGCACAGATACGCAGTATTTT.

The chain carries TRBV10-3 and TRBJ2-5; 11 bases align to TRBD1. The assigned J gene may be wrong: the sequence end matches TRBJ2-7 better. The length of the CDR3 is 15 residues. Germline CDR1 and CDR2: ENHRY and SYGVKD. CDR3 in amino acids: CATHPGQGGWYEQYF. Written as DNA, the CDR3 is TGTGCCACGCACCCGGGACAGGGGGGTTGGTACGAGCAGTACTTC.

The CDR3 is CAISDLGSTEAFF. The CDR3 DNA reads TGTGCCATCAGTGACCTGGGTAGCACTGAAGCTTTCTTT. This chain connects TRBV10-3 to TRBJ1-1; no clear D gene. There are 13 residues in the CDR3. Germline assignment: CDR1 ENHRY and CDR2 SYGVKD. The V end lost 3 bases, the J end lost 4 bases, and 9 bases lay between the germline ends.

CDR3 DNA: TGTGCCAGCAGCTTAGGGCTAGATACGCAGTATTTT. Its translation is CASSLGLDTQYF. The gene calls are TRBV7-6 and TRBJ2-3, with unresolved D. This CDR3 comprises 12 residues. Germline V gives CDR1 SGHVS, CDR2 FNYEAQ. V lost 1 base and J 5 bases, leaving 4 bases between the germline ends.

This clone occurred a few times. The chain carries TRBV5-4 and TRBJ2-5; 9 bases are a match to TRBD1. The CDR3 extends over 15 amino acids. Losses at the gene ends were 3 bases for V and 1 base for J; bases not matched to a gene: 4. CDR1 and CDR2 (germline): SGHNT, YYREEE (reference sequence). CDR3 DNA sequence: TGTGCCAGCAGCTGGACAGGGGACGGCCAAGAGACCCAGTACTTC. Translating gives CASSWTGDGQETQYF. Drawing the rest from reference TRBV5-4 and TRBJ2-5, the complete variable domain is ETGVTQSPTHLIKTRGQQVTLRCSSQSGHNTVSWYQQALGQGPQFIFQYYREEENGRGNFPPRFSGLQFPNYSSELNVNALELDDSALYLCASSWTGDGQETQYFGPGTRLLVL.

This clone was counted a single time. The chain recombines TRBV5-6 with TRBJ1-5, with D possibly being TRBD1 (6 bases). The CDR3 has 16 residues. From germline, CDR1 is SGHDT and CDR2 YYEEEE. Trimming pared 0 bases from V and 5 bases from J, leaving 15 bases between. CDR3 DNA sequence: TGTGCCAGCAGCTTGGCCTACAGGGCGGGCGATCAGCCCCAGCATTTT. The encoded protein is CASSLAYRAGDQPQHF.

V gene TRBV7-5 combines with J gene TRBJ1-6. TRBV7-5 is labeled a pseudogene. The CDR3 runs 20 residues. The CDR3 DNA reads TGTGCCAGAAGCTACAAGGGTCCCATCATCCTGCTTGTCGGCGATACACCCCTCCACTTT. Translation gives CARSYKGPIILLVGDTPLHF.

This clone was counted between two and nine times. The V and J genes are TRBV7-9 and TRBJ2-3; no reliable D call. The CDR3 runs 14 residues. CDR1 is SEHNR, CDR2 FQNEAQ, per germline (reference sequence). Trimming cost V 1 base and J 1 base, with 6 bases left between them. The DNA for the CDR3 is TGTGCCAGCAGCTTAGGTTTGGGCACAGATACGCAGTATTTT. Translation: CASSLGLGTDTQYF.